This is a list of T cell receptor beta chains from one sample in a study of cytomegalovirus exposure and HLA in healthy donors. TCRdb's table, derived via immunoSEQ multiplex PCR, lists solely in-frame clones and lacks some. This table has 110,000 or so clones, roughly 69% appearing once. The sample was PBMCs. The receptor set was obtained from a human donor in good health. Each CDR3 is given with its conserved first and last residue. Fields, in order: D gene, clone size, J gene, V gene, CDR3 DNA, CDR3 protein. A D gene is named only where the DNA matches it firmly. Expanded clones get a size class; other rows say once, few or many, or leave the size out.

d_call: TRBD2
clone_size: NA
j_call: TRBJ2-7
v_call: TRBV2
cdr3_nt: TGTGCCAGCAGTAGGACTAGCGGGAGGGGCGAGCAGTACTTC
cdr3_aa: CASSRTSGRGEQYF

d_call: TRBD1
clone_size: NA
j_call: TRBJ2-1
v_call: TRBV19
cdr3_nt: TGTGCCAGTAGTAAGGACAGGGGGGCAAATGAGCAGTTCTTC
cdr3_aa: CASSKDRGANEQFF

d_call: NA
clone_size: NA
j_call: TRBJ1-4
v_call: TRBV7-2
cdr3_nt: TGTGCCAGCAGCCTCCAGGACAGCCTGAATGAAAAACTGTTTTTT
cdr3_aa: CASSLQDSLNEKLFF

d_call: NA
clone_size: once
j_call: TRBJ1-3
v_call: TRBV7-8
cdr3_nt: TGTGCCAGCAGCTTACAGGGTTACTCTGGAAACACCATATATTTT
cdr3_aa: CASSLQGYSGNTIYF

d_call: NA
clone_size: NA
j_call: TRBJ2-2
v_call: TRBV6-5
cdr3_nt: TGTGCCAGCAGTCCCGGGAGACCCGGGGAGCTGTTTTTT
cdr3_aa: CASSPGRPGELFF

d_call: NA
clone_size: NA
j_call: TRBJ2-7
v_call: TRBV7-9
cdr3_nt: TGTGCCAGCAGCTCGGCCCGACCTCAGAACGGAGGGGTCTACGAGCAGTACTTC
cdr3_aa: CASSSARPQNGGVYEQYF

d_call: NA
clone_size: NA
j_call: TRBJ2-7
v_call: TRBV19
cdr3_nt: TGTGCCAGTAGTATAGATATAGGGAGCTCCTACGAGCAGTACTTC
cdr3_aa: CASSIDIGSSYEQYF

d_call: NA
clone_size: NA
j_call: TRBJ2-6
v_call: TRBV5-4
cdr3_nt: TGTGCCAGCAGCTTGGACAACTCTGGGGCCAACGTCCTGACTTTC
cdr3_aa: CASSLDNSGANVLTF

d_call: NA
clone_size: NA
j_call: TRBJ1-2
v_call: TRBV28
cdr3_nt: TGTGCCAGCAGTCCCCGCGACTATAACTATGGCTACACCTTC
cdr3_aa: CASSPRDYNYGYTF

d_call: TRBD1
clone_size: NA
j_call: TRBJ1-4
v_call: TRBV6-1
cdr3_nt: TGTGCCAGCAGTGAGGACAGGACAGCAAATGAAAAACTGTTTTTT
cdr3_aa: CASSEDRTANEKLFF

d_call: NA
clone_size: once
j_call: TRBJ2-1
v_call: TRBV7-8
cdr3_nt: TGTGCCAGCAGCTTAGGTAATCATGAGCAGTTCTTC
cdr3_aa: CASSLGNHEQFF

d_call: TRBD2
clone_size: NA
j_call: TRBJ2-1
v_call: TRBV29-1
cdr3_nt: TGCAGCGTTGGCCGTCTAGCGGGAGTAGGCAATGAGCAGTTCTTC
cdr3_aa: CSVGRLAGVGNEQFF

d_call: TRBD1
clone_size: few
j_call: TRBJ2-5
v_call: TRBV13
cdr3_nt: TGTGCCAGCAGCTTAAAACAGGGGGTGGAGACCCAGTACTTC
cdr3_aa: CASSLKQGVETQYF

d_call: NA
clone_size: NA
j_call: TRBJ2-1
v_call: TRBV19
cdr3_nt: TGTGCCAGTAGTATATTCCTAGCGCTGAGCTCCTACAATGAGCAGTTCTTC
cdr3_aa: CASSIFLALSSYNEQFF

d_call: NA
clone_size: once
j_call: TRBJ1-1
v_call: TRBV6-5
cdr3_nt: TGTGCCACCCGCAGGACTCAGGGGTCGGTCACTGAAGCTTTCTTT
cdr3_aa: CATRRTQGSVTEAFF

d_call: TRBD1
clone_size: few
j_call: TRBJ1-2
v_call: TRBV6-5
cdr3_nt: TGTGCCAGCAGAGGGACAGCCCATGGCTACACCTTC
cdr3_aa: CASRGTAHGYTF

d_call: TRBD1
clone_size: NA
j_call: TRBJ2-7
v_call: TRBV5-5
cdr3_nt: TGTGCCAGCAGCAAAACCGGGACAGACCTCTACGAGCAGTACTTC
cdr3_aa: CASSKTGTDLYEQYF

d_call: TRBD1
clone_size: NA
j_call: TRBJ1-2
v_call: TRBV28
cdr3_nt: TGTGCCAGCAGTTTGGAGGGGACAGGGGCGTATGGCTACACCTTC
cdr3_aa: CASSLEGTGAYGYTF

d_call: NA
clone_size: NA
j_call: TRBJ2-3
v_call: TRBV7-2
cdr3_nt: TGTGCCAGCAGCTCTGAAATGCTAGCATCAGATACGCAGTATTTT
cdr3_aa: CASSSEMLASDTQYF

d_call: NA
clone_size: NA
j_call: TRBJ2-3
v_call: TRBV4-3
cdr3_nt: TGCGCCAGCAGCCAAGCAGGACAGCCCACAGATACGCAGTATTTT
cdr3_aa: CASSQAGQPTDTQYF

d_call: TRBD1
clone_size: NA
j_call: TRBJ1-3
v_call: TRBV28
cdr3_nt: TGTGCCGGACAGACAGGGGGCGGAAACACCATATATTTT
cdr3_aa: CAGQTGGGNTIYF

d_call: NA
clone_size: once
j_call: TRBJ1-1
v_call: TRBV2
cdr3_nt: TGTGCCAGCACGGACAGCCTGAACACTGAAGCTTTCTTT
cdr3_aa: CASTDSLNTEAFF

d_call: NA
clone_size: NA
j_call: TRBJ1-3
v_call: TRBV5-4
cdr3_nt: TGTGCCAGCAGCTTGGGTGGTAGCTCTGGAAACACCATATATTTT
cdr3_aa: CASSLGGSSGNTIYF

d_call: NA
clone_size: NA
j_call: TRBJ1-1
v_call: TRBV15
cdr3_nt: TGTGCCATCCTGGGGCAAACGAACACTGAAGCTTTCTTT
cdr3_aa: CAILGQTNTEAFF

d_call: NA
clone_size: NA
j_call: TRBJ2-1
v_call: TRBV6-6
cdr3_nt: TGTGCCAGCACCAAGGCGGGGCGCGATGAGCAGTTCTTC
cdr3_aa: CASTKAGRDEQFF

d_call: NA
clone_size: NA
j_call: TRBJ1-1
v_call: TRBV28
cdr3_nt: TGTGCCAGCAGTCCTTCCAAGGGGCCAAACACTGAAGCTTTCTTT
cdr3_aa: CASSPSKGPNTEAFF

d_call: TRBD1
clone_size: NA
j_call: TRBJ1-1
v_call: TRBV6-5
cdr3_nt: TGTGCCAGCACCGACAGGACAGGGGTATGCTTT
cdr3_aa: CASTDRTGVCF

d_call: TRBD2
clone_size: NA
j_call: TRBJ2-1
v_call: TRBV2
cdr3_nt: TGTGCCAGCAGTGAAGCGCTTCTAGCGGGAGCGTACAATGAGCAGTTCTTC
cdr3_aa: CASSEALLAGAYNEQFF

d_call: TRBD1
clone_size: NA
j_call: TRBJ2-7
v_call: TRBV6-5
cdr3_nt: TGTGCCAGCAGTTCACCGGGACAGGAGCAGTACTTC
cdr3_aa: CASSSPGQEQYF

d_call: TRBD2
clone_size: NA
j_call: TRBJ2-5
v_call: TRBV6-6
cdr3_nt: TGTGCCAGCAGCCCACTAGCGGGAGTTGGAGAGACCCAGTACTTC
cdr3_aa: CASSPLAGVGETQYF

d_call: NA
clone_size: NA
j_call: TRBJ1-3
v_call: TRBV9
cdr3_nt: TGTGCCAGCAGCTCCGGTACGGGACACTCTGGAAACACCATATATTTT
cdr3_aa: CASSSGTGHSGNTIYF

d_call: TRBD2
clone_size: NA
j_call: TRBJ2-1
v_call: TRBV7-3
cdr3_nt: TGTGCCAGCAGCTTCCAGGCGGGGGGGCTCAGAAATGAGCAGTTCTTC
cdr3_aa: CASSFQAGGLRNEQFF

d_call: TRBD1
clone_size: NA
j_call: TRBJ1-2
v_call: TRBV6-5
cdr3_nt: TGTGCCAGCAGAGGACAGGGGTCGGGCTACACCTTC
cdr3_aa: CASRGQGSGYTF

d_call: TRBD2
clone_size: NA
j_call: TRBJ2-7
v_call: TRBV27
cdr3_nt: TGTGCCAGCAGTTCCCCCGGACTAGCGGGAACCTACGAGCAGTACTTC
cdr3_aa: CASSSPGLAGTYEQYF

d_call: TRBD1
clone_size: NA
j_call: TRBJ2-7
v_call: TRBV15
cdr3_nt: TGTGCCACCAGCAGAGATAGGGAACAGGGGGATGTCCACGAGCAGTACTTC
cdr3_aa: CATSRDREQGDVHEQYF

d_call: NA
clone_size: NA
j_call: TRBJ1-3
v_call: TRBV5-1
cdr3_nt: TGCGCCAGCAGCCGAAGCGGAGTAGAGGACACCATATATTTT
cdr3_aa: CASSRSGVEDTIYF

d_call: NA
clone_size: NA
j_call: TRBJ2-6
v_call: TRBV11-2
cdr3_nt: TGTGCCAGCACCACAGGAACCCTACCATCTGGGGCCAACGTCCTGACTTTC
cdr3_aa: CASTTGTLPSGANVLTF

d_call: NA
clone_size: NA
j_call: TRBJ2-2
v_call: TRBV30
cdr3_nt: TGTGCCTGGATTAGGGGAACCGGGGAGCTGTTTTTT
cdr3_aa: CAWIRGTGELFF

d_call: TRBD2
clone_size: once
j_call: TRBJ2-1
v_call: TRBV5-5
cdr3_nt: TGTGCCAGCAGCCCCATTAGCGGGAGGGCCGCGTACAATGAGCAGTTCTTC
cdr3_aa: CASSPISGRAAYNEQFF

d_call: TRBD1
clone_size: NA
j_call: TRBJ1-2
v_call: TRBV6-5
cdr3_nt: TGTGCCAGCTTCGCGGCAGGGGGCAGCTATGGCTACACCTTC
cdr3_aa: CASFAAGGSYGYTF

d_call: TRBD1
clone_size: NA
j_call: TRBJ2-7
v_call: TRBV5-1
cdr3_nt: TGCGCCAGCAGCTTGGCGGCAGGGACAGGCTACGAGCAGTACTTC
cdr3_aa: CASSLAAGTGYEQYF

d_call: NA
clone_size: NA
j_call: TRBJ1-6
v_call: TRBV6-5
cdr3_nt: TGTGCCAGCAGTTCCCCCCAGGCCCTCCTCCACTTT
cdr3_aa: CASSSPQALLHF

d_call: TRBD1
clone_size: few
j_call: TRBJ1-1
v_call: TRBV11-2
cdr3_nt: TGTGCCAGCAGCTGGGGACAGGGGGAAACTGAAGCTTTCTTT
cdr3_aa: CASSWGQGETEAFF

d_call: TRBD1
clone_size: few
j_call: TRBJ1-1
v_call: TRBV5-4
cdr3_nt: TGTGCCAGCAGCAGGGGGCGGCGGGGCGAAGAAGCTTTCTTT
cdr3_aa: CASSRGRRGEEAFF

d_call: NA
clone_size: NA
j_call: TRBJ2-2
v_call: TRBV5-6
cdr3_nt: TGTGCCAGCAGCTTGAGGTTCACAGGGTCGAACACCGGGGAGCTGTTTTTT
cdr3_aa: CASSLRFTGSNTGELFF